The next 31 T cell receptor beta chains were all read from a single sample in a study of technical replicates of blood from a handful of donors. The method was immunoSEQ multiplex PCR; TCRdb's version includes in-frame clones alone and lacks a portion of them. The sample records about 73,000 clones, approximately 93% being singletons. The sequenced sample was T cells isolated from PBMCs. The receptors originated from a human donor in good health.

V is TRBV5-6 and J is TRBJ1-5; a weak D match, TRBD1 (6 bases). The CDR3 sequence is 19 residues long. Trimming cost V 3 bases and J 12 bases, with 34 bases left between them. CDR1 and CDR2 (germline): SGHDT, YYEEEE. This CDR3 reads CASSSWFGRRTVGKSGQHF. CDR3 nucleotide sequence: TGTGCCAGCAGCTCGTGGTTCGGACGCAGGACAGTGGGGAAGTCGGGCCAGCATTTT.

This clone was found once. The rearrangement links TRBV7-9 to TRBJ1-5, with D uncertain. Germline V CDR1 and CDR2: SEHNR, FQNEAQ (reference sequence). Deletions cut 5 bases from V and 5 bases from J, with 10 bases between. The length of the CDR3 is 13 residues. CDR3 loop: CASSPDRDQPQHF. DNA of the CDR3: TGTGCCAGCAGCCCAGACCGGGATCAGCCCCAGCATTTT.

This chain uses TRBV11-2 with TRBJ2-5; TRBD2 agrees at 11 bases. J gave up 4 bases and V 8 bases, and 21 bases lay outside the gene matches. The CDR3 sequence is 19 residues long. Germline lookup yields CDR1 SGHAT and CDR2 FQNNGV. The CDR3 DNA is TGTGCCAGCCGCCGGCGGGGGAGACTAGCGGGAACGGCCGCAGAGACCCAGTACTTC. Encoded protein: CASRRRGRLAGTAAETQYF.

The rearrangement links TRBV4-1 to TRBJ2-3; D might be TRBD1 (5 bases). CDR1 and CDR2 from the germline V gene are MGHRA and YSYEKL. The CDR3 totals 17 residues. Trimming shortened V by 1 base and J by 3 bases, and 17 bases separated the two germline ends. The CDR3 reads CASSQGQGSFITDTQYF. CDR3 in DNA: TGCGCCAGCAGCCAAGGTCAGGGATCCTTTATTACAGATACGCAGTATTTT.

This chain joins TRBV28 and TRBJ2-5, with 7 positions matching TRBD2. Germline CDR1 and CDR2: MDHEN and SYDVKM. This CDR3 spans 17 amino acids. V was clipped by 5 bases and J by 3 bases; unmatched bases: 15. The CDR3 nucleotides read TGTGCCAGCAGTGGGGGGAGTCTGGGGGAGGGCGAAGAGACCCAGTACTTC. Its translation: CASSGGSLGEGEETQYF.

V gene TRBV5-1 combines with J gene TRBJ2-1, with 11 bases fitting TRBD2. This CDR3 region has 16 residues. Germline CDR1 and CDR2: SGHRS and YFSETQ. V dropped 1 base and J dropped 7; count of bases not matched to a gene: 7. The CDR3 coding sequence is TGCGCCAGCAGCTTGCCTAGCGGGGGGCGGCTGAATGAGCAGTTCTTC. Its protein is CASSLPSGGRLNEQFF.

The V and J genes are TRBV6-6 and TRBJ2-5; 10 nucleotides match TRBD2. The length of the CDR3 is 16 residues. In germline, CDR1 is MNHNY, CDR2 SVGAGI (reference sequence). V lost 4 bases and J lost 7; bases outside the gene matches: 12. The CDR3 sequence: CASSFNRLAGAGTQYF. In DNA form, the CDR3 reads TGTGCCAGCAGTTTCAACCGTCTAGCGGGAGCAGGGACCCAGTACTTC.

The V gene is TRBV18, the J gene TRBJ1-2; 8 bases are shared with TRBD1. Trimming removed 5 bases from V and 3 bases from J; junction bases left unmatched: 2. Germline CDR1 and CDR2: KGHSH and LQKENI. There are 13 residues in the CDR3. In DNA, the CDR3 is TGTGCCAGCTCATCGGACAGGGACTATGGCTACACCTTC. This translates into CASSSDRDYGYTF. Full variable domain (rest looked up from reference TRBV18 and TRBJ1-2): NAGVMQNPRHLVRRRGQEARLRCSPMKGHSHVYWYRQLPEEGLKFMVYLQKENIIDESGMPKERFSAEFPKEGPSILRIQQVVRGDSAAYFCASSSDRDYGYTFGSGTRLTVV.

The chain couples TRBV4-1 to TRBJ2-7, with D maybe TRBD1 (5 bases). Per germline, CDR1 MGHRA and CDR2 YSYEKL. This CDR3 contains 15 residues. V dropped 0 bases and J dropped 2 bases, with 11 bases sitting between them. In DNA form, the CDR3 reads TGCGCCAGCAGCCAAGATGGAACAGGACCCTACGAGCAGTACTTC. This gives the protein CASSQDGTGPYEQYF.

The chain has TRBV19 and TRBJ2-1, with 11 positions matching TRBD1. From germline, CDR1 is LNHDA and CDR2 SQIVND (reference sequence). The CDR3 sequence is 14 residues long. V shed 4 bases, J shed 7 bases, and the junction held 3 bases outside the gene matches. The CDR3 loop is CASSSGTGGNEQFF. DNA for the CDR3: TGTGCCAGTAGTAGCGGGACAGGGGGTAATGAGCAGTTCTTC. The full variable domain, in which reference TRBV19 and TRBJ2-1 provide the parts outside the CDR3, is DGGITQSPKYLFRKEGQNVTLSCEQNLNHDAMYWYRQDPGQGLRLIYYSQIVNDFQKGDIAEGYSVSREKKESFPLTVTSAQKNPTAFYLCASSSGTGGNEQFFGPGTRLTVL.

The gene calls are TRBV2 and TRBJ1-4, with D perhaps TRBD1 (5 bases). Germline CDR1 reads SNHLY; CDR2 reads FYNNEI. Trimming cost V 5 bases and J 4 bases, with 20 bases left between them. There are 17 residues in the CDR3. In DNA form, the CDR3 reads TGTGCCAGCAGTCATGACAGAAACTCCTTAGGTAATGAAAAACTGTTTTTT. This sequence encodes CASSHDRNSLGNEKLFF.

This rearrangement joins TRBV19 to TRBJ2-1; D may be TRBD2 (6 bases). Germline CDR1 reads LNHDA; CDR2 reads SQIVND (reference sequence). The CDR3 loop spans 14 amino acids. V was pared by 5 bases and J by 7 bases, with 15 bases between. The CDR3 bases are TGTGCCAGTAGTCGCCTTAGCGGAGAGAATGAGCAGTTCTTC. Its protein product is CASSRLSGENEQFF.

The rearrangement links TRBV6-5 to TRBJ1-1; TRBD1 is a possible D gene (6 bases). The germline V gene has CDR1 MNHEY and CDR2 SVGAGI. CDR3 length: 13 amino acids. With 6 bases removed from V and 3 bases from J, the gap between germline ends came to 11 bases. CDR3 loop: CASRATGYTEAFF. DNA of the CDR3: TGTGCCAGCAGAGCAACAGGGTACACTGAAGCTTTCTTT.

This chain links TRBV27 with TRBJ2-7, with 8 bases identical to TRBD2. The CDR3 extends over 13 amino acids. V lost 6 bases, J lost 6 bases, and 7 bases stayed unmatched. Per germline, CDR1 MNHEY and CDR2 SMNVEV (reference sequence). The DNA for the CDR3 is TGTGCCAGCAGCCCGGGGGGGGCGATCGAGCAGTACTTC. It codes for CASSPGGAIEQYF.

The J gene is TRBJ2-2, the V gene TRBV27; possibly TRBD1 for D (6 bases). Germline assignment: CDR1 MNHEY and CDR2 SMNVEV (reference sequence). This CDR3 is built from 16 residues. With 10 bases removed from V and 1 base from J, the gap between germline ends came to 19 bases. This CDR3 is CATRPKPGVNTGELFF. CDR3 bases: TGTGCCACCCGACCCAAGCCAGGGGTGAACACCGGGGAGCTGTTTTTT.

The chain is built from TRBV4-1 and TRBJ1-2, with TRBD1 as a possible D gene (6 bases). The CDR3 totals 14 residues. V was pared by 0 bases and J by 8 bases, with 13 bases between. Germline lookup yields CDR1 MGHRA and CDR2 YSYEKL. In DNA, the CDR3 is TGCGCCAGCAGCCAAGATCCAGGGGCCGGCGGCTACACCTTC. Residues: CASSQDPGAGGYTF.

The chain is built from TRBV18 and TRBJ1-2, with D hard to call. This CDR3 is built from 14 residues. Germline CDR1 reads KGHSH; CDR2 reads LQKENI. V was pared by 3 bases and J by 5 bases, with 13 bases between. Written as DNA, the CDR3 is TGTGCCAGCTCACCTGTTTTGGCGGATTATGGCTACACCTTC. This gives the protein CASSPVLADYGYTF.

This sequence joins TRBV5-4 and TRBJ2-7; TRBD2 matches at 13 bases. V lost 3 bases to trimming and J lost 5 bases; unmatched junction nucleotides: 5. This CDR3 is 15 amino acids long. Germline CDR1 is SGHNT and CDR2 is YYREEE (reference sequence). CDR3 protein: CASSSPGLAGDEQYF. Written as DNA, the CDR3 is TGTGCCAGCAGCTCCCCAGGACTAGCGGGAGACGAGCAGTACTTC.

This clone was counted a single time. In nucleotides, the CDR3 is TGCGCCAGCAGCGCCTTTGACAGGGTTCAGCCCCAGCATTTT. It codes for CASSAFDRVQPQHF. The chain recombines TRBV10-2 with TRBJ1-5, with 7 bases that match TRBD1. Unmatched junction bases numbered 8, after V lost 6 bases and J lost 6 bases. Germline lookup yields CDR1 WSHSY and CDR2 SAAADI. CDR3 length equals 14 residues.

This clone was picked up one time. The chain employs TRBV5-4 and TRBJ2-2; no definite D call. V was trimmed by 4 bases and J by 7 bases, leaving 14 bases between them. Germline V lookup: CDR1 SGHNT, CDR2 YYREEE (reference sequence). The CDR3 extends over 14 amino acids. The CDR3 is CASSPGPTIGELFF. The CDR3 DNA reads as TGTGCCAGCAGCCCTGGCCCGACAATCGGGGAGCTGTTTTTT. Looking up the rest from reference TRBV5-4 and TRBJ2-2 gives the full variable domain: ETGVTQSPTHLIKTRGQQVTLRCSSQSGHNTVSWYQQALGQGPQFIFQYYREEENGRGNFPPRFSGLQFPNYSSELNVNALELDDSALYLCASSPGPTIGELFFGEGSRLTVL.

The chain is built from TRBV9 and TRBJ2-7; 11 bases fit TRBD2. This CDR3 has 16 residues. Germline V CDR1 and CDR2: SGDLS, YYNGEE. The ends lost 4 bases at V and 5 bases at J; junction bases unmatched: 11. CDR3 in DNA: TGTGCCAGCAGCCCGCTACTAGCGGGGGCGAGGAACGAGCAGTACTTC. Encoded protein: CASSPLLAGARNEQYF.

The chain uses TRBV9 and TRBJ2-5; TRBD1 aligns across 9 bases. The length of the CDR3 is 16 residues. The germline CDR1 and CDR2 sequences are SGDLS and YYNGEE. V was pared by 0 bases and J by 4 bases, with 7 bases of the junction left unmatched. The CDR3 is CASSVAGGQGIETQYF. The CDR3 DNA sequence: TGTGCCAGCAGCGTAGCCGGCGGACAGGGGATAGAGACCCAGTACTTC.

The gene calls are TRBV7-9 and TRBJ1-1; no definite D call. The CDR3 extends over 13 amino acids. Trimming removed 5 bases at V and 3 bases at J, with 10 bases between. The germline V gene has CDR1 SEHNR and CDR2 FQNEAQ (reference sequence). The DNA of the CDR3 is TGTGCCAGCAGCGTCCTCCGGGACACTGAAGCTTTCTTT. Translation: CASSVLRDTEAFF.

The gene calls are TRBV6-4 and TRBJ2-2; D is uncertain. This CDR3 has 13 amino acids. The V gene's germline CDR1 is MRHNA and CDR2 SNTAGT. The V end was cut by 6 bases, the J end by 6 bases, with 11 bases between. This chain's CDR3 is CASRAVPSGELFF. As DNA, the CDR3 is TGTGCCAGCAGAGCCGTCCCATCCGGGGAGCTGTTTTTT.

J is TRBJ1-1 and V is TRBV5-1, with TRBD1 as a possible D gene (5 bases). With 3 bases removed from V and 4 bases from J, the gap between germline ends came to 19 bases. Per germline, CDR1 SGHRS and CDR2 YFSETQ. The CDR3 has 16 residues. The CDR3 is CASSWGSGSPFTEAFF. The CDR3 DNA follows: TGCGCCAGCAGCTGGGGTTCAGGGTCCCCTTTCACTGAAGCTTTCTTT.

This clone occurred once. The CDR3 here is CASSSGLAGATGELFF. DNA of the CDR3: TGTGCCAGCAGCTCGGGACTAGCGGGCGCCACCGGGGAGCTGTTTTTT. The chain has TRBV7-9 and TRBJ2-2; 12 positions agree with TRBD2. The V gene end was trimmed by 4 bases and the J gene end by 4 bases; junction bases not matched to a gene: 4. This CDR3 is 16 amino acids long. Germline lookup yields CDR1 SEHNR and CDR2 FQNEAQ (reference sequence).

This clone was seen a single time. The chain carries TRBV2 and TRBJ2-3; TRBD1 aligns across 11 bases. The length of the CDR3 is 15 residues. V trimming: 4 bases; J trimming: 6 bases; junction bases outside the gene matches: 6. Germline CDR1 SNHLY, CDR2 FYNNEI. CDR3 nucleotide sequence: TGTGCCAGCAGTGTACCGGACAGGGGGCCGGATACGCAGTATTTT. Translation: CASSVPDRGPDTQYF.

The CDR3 protein is CASSPYRGPYNEQFF. In DNA, the CDR3 is TGTGCCAGCAGCCCTTACAGGGGTCCCTACAATGAGCAGTTCTTC. The chain couples TRBV7-8 to TRBJ2-1; 7 bases agree with TRBD1. There are 15 residues in the CDR3. CDR1 and CDR2 (germline): SGHVS, FQNEAQ. V lost 5 bases to trimming and J lost 2 bases; unmatched junction nucleotides: 6.

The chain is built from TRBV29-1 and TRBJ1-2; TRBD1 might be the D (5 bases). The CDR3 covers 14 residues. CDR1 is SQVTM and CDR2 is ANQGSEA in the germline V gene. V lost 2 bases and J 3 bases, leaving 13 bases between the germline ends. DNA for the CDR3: TGCAGCGTTGAAACTGGGGAACAGGACTATGGCTACACCTTC. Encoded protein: CSVETGEQDYGYTF.

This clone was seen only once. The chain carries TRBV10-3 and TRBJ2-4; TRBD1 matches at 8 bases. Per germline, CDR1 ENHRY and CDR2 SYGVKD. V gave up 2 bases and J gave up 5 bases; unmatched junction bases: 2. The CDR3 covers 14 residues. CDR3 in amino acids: CAISETGGQNIQYF. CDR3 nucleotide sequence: TGTGCCATCAGTGAGACAGGGGGGCAAAACATTCAGTACTTC.

CDR3 DNA: TGCAGCGTTCTTCGGGGGACGGGTGACCGCTCCTACAATGAGCAGTTCTTC. Amino acids: CSVLRGTGDRSYNEQFF. This chain links TRBV29-1 with TRBJ2-1, with D perhaps matching TRBD2 (6 bases). V was clipped by 5 bases and J by 0 bases, with 20 bases between them. This CDR3 contains 17 residues. Germline V CDR1 and CDR2: SQVTM, ANQGSEA.